This TCR beta chain was recovered during a study of control samples from healthy donors and cancer patients. This table comes from immunoSEQ multiplex PCR, and its TCRdb copy is limited to in-frame clones, with some not included. The sample includes some 9,500 clones, roughly nine tenths of them seen just once. Germline V gene data show CDR1 as SGHDT and CDR2 as YYEEEE. The CDR3 extends over 14 amino acids. Between the trimmed V and J ends, which lost 4 bases and 7 bases, there was a span of 14 bases. V gene TRBV5-6 combines with J gene TRBJ1-4; D may be TRBD1 (6 bases). This sequence was found in a man in his 60s with colorectal cancer. Sample: PBMCs. The CDR3 loop reads CASSTTGLGEKLFF. The CDR3 DNA reads TGTGCCAGCAGCACCACAGGGTTAGGTGAAAAACTGTTTTTT.